The clone carrying this T cell receptor beta chain appeared a few times. Its antigen is as yet unknown. The data are from a study of beta chain features in type 1 diabetes. Notes on the study in general: Shortening of TCRB CDR3s, moderate but significant, appeared in all four CD4+ subsets of Type 1 diabetes patients.

V shed 4 bases and J 5 bases; nucleotides not matched to a gene: 7. Germline assignment: CDR1 KGHSH and CDR2 LQKENI. This CDR3 contains 14 residues. As every portion of the isolated RNA was reverse transcribed, the sequencing read expressed TCRB transcripts. The assay was immunoSEQ multiplex PCR, and TCRdb's table has in-frame clones only and misses some. Counted here are about 160,000 clones, less than 10% occurring once; the ten biggest clones make up 0.5% to 0.55%. Sequenced: central memory CD4+ T cells from blood. This receptor was identified in a young man with type 1 diabetes. This sequence joins TRBV18 and TRBJ1-1, with 7 bases matching TRBD1. In DNA, the CDR3 is TGTGCCAGCTCACTCGGACAGGTTGAAACTGAAGCTTTCTTT. It translates to CASSLGQVETEAFF. Drawing the rest from reference TRBV18 and TRBJ1-1, the complete variable domain is NAGVMQNPRHLVRRRGQEARLRCSPMKGHSHVYWYRQLPEEGLKFMVYLQKENIIDESGMPKERFSAEFPKEGPSILRIQQVVRGDSAAYFCASSLGQVETEAFFGQGTRLTVV.